This TCR beta chain came from a study of T cells in Graves' hyperthyroidism and ophthalmopathy. CDR3 length equals 13 residues. V was pared by 6 bases and J by 6 bases, with 5 bases of the junction left unmatched. Germline values: CDR1 MNHEY, CDR2 SVGEGT. The investigators amplified TCR beta CDR3 regions from RNA transcripts. The TCR CDR3 was amplified in a first-round RT-PCR using the HTBI primer set. TCRdb independently ran MiXCR on the multiplex PCR reads; one entry per CDR3 protein. The sample has 700,000 or so distinct CDR3 sequences; 16% are singletons. The V and J genes are TRBV6-2 or TRBV6-3 and TRBJ2-1; 7 positions agree with TRBD2. This sequence was found in a young man with Graves' hyperthyroidism. Input material: blood. CDR3: CASSPGLVNEQFF. The CDR3 nucleotides read TGTGCCAGCAGCCCTGGACTAGTCAATGAGCAGTTCTTC.